This T cell receptor beta chain is from a study of T cells in Graves' hyperthyroidism and ophthalmopathy (dated by TCRdb to the late 2010s). Looking at the study overall: Peripheral blood was sampled at the time of initial diagnosis, prior to any treatment. An independent validation cohort of under 20 hyperthyroidism patients and 15 or so patients who later progressed to ophthalmopathy tested prospective prediction of ophthalmopathy. In addition, the study compared T-cell repertoires in thyroid tissue and in blood from five to seven Graves' hyperthyroidism patients. Following sampling, methimazole starting at 30 mg daily was given to hyperthyroidism patients, and high-dose intravenous methylprednisolone was given to ophthalmopathy patients. To identify TCR V-J signatures that set the groups apart, the researchers used a discovery cohort of 90 to 100 patients, made up of 40 to 45 with Graves' ophthalmopathy and 57 with stable Graves' hyperthyroidism. The approximately 98 discovery patients were randomly divided into training and test sets at a 7:3 ratio. The paper reports TCR Vbeta CDR3 sequencing of approximately 140 peripheral blood samples: under 45 ophthalmopathy, fewer than 80 hyperthyroidism and approximately 17 progressor patients. Points the paper makes about the study in general: A model built on a 13 V-J signature distinguished ophthalmopathy from stable hyperthyroidism, reaching 85% to 90% sensitivity and around 81% specificity in cross-validation and 80%/75% in testing. Sample size was not statistically predetermined, and investigators were not blinded to group allocation. Most expanded thyroid clonotypes (frequency above 0.001) were also detected in blood, suggesting blood repertoires may reflect thyroid immune responses. During validation, the model predicted progression to ophthalmopathy a median of around six months ahead of onset, with approximately 71% sensitivity and 72.22% specificity.

V loses 6 bases of germline sequence and J loses 5 bases, and the interval between the two ends is 18 bases. In the germline V gene, CDR1 corresponds to SGHRS and CDR2 to YFSETQ. Including the terminal cysteine and phenylalanine, the CDR3 comprises 14 residues. CDR3 DNA only is kept here, 42 bases in frame from base 1. In the ophthalmopathy patients, disease was moderately to severely active, with a Clinical Activity Score of 3 or more, a NOSPECS grade of 4 or more, and a duration of less than 3 months. Exclusion was applied to patients with uncontrolled infections, other autoimmune diseases, pregnancy or lactation. Diagnoses were based on clinical symptoms, serum thyroxine and TRAb, thyroid ultrasound and orbital computed tomography. PBMCs were separated from approximately 9.9 ml of fresh peripheral blood using Ficoll-Paque density gradient centrifugation. Trizol reagent was used to extract total RNA, and RNA quality was then checked on an Agilent 2100 Bioanalyzer.

This clonotype is a singleton in its sample. What this receptor recognizes is not known. This could be a read error, since a much larger clone is one nucleotide away. TCR beta CDR3 regions were amplified from RNA transcripts. For the first round of RT-PCR on the TCR CDR3, the HTBI primer set was used together with the Qiagen OneStep RT-PCR kit. Libraries were constructed in a second round of multiplex PCR, after which size selection and purification were performed. The libraries were sequenced on an Illumina HiSeq2000 using paired-end 100 bp reads. The authors' pipeline ran thus. SOAPnuke was used to process the raw data, removing reads that contained adapters or uncalled bases, had a mean Phred below 15, or lacked an exact match to the constant primer or identifier. COPE v1.2.5 was used to merge the high-quality paired reads, and each unique nucleotide sequence was defined as a clonotype. MiTCR v1.1 was used to align the clonotypes against IMGT TRBV, TRBD and TRBJ reference segments. Only V-J combinations with frequency above 0.0001, covering 99.2% of repertoires, were analysed. The TCS score was defined as the ratio of F50 (clonal expansion) to E x V (chaos), calculated using BLOSUM62-based TCRdist between CDR3 peptides within each V-J. Welch's t-statistics and random forest reduced fewer than 550 V-J features to some 14, which were used in a naive Bayes classifier (R e1071). TCRdb ran its own pipeline on the public reads, namely fastp trimming at Q25 and MiXCR clone calling, and kept in-frame beta chains. Rows matching on CDR3 protein sequence are summarized as one entry with the most common DNA and genes. TCRdb assigned the V and J calls; the authors' analysis was not used. This sample comprises some 360,000 distinct CDR3 sequences, roughly 20% of them detected only once. Together, the top ten hold 15% of the sample.

Rearrangement joined TRBV5-1 to TRBJ2-7; the D gene cannot be resolved reliably. The sequence was collected from a woman in her thirties or forties with Graves' ophthalmopathy. Sequenced: blood. CDR3 sequence: CASKNSPTTHEQYF. The bases are TGCGCCAGCAAAAATTCTCCAACCACCCACGAGCAGTACTTC.